This T cell receptor (beta chain) was recorded in a study of blood T cell repertoires in COVID-19. Across the whole study: Acute and convalescent COVID-19 samples came from the United States, Italy and Spain. T cells, B-cell-depleted T cells, or PBMCs supplied cDNA or gDNA.

Per the original data handling: Amplified reference gene primers provided the basis for estimating nucleated cell counts. Here immunoSEQ multiplex PCR was the method, and the copy in TCRdb shows in-frame clones only, minus some. Clone size and V and J calls were adopted from that table, with D and trimming inferred from the DNA. The sample includes 40,000 to 55,000 clones, roughly 80% of them seen just once. The TCR originated in a man in his forties or fifties with active COVID-19. The sequencing input was peripheral blood.

The CDR3 DNA follows: TGTGCCAGCAGTCACGGGGACAGGATTAAAAAACTGTTTTTT. Encoded protein: CASSHGDRIKKLFF. The gene calls are TRBV2 and TRBJ1-4; TRBD1 matches at 8 bases. CDR3 length: 14 amino acids. Germline V gives CDR1 SNHLY, CDR2 FYNNEI. The J segment lost 9 bases and the V segment lost 5 bases, leaving 8 bases of the junction unmatched.